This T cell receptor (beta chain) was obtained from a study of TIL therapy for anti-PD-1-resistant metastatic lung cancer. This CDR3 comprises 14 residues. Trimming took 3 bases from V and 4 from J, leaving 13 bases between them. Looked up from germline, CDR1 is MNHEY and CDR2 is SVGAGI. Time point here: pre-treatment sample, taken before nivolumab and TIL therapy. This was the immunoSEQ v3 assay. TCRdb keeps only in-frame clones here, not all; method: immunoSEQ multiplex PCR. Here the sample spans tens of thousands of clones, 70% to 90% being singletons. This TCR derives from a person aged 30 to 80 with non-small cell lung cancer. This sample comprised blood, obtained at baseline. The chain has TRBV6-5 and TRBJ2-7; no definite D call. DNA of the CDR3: TGTGCCAGCAGTTATTCACGTGGGCCTTACGAGCAGTACTTC. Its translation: CASSYSRGPYEQYF.